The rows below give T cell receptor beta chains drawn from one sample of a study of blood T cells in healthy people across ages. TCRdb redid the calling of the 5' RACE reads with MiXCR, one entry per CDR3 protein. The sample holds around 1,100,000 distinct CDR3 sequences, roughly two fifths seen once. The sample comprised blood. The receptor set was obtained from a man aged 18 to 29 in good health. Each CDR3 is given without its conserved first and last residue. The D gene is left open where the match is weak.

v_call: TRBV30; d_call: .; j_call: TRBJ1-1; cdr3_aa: AWSVRGREGTEAF
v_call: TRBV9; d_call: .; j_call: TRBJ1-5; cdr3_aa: ASSTSGGLNQPQH
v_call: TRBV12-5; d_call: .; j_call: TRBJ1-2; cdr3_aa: ASGPAPAEYT
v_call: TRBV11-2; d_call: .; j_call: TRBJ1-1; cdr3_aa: ASSASTVGAF
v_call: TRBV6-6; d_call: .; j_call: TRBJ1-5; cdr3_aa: ASSYSGAGDVNQPQH
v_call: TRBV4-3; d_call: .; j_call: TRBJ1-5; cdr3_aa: ASSQDIVEEDSNQPQH
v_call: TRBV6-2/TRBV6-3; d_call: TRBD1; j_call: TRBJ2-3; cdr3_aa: ASTLPQDRGWDTDTQY
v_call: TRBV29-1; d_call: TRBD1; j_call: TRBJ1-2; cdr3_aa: SVGTASPYGYT
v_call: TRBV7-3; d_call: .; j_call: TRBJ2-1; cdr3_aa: ASSGYNNEQF
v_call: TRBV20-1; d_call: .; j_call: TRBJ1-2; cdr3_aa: SARGNLYGYT
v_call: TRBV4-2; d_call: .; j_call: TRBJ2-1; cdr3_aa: ASGQESGDNEQF
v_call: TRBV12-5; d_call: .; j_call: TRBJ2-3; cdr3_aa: ASGRPGTDTQY
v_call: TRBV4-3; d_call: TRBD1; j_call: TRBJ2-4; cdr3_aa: ASSQDRGQGNIQY
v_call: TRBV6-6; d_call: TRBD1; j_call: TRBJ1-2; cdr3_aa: ASSYVSQGSNT
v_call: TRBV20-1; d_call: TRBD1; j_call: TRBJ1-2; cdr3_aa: SAPGTGGNYGYT